The 19 T cell receptor beta chains in this list originate from one sample, sequenced in a study of T cells after yellow fever vaccination. TCRdb reprocessed the 5' RACE reads via MiXCR and lists one record per CDR3 protein. The sample contains about 340,000 distinct CDR3 sequences, 9.5% to 15% of which appear only once. This specimen was CD4+ T cells sorted from PBMCs, taken 15 days after the yellow fever booster vaccination. The receptors stem from a young man who received the YFV17D yellow fever vaccine.

This chain joins TRBV5-6 and TRBJ2-3; 8 bases align to TRBD1. The germline gives CDR1 SGHDT, CDR2 YYEEEE. This CDR3 spans 16 amino acids. V was pared by 0 bases and J by 0 bases, with 3 bases of the junction left unmatched. The chain's CDR3 is CASSLGQGFSTDTQYF. CDR3 in DNA: TGTGCCAGCAGCTTGGGACAGGGGTTTAGCACAGATACGCAGTATTTT.

This clonotype was detected only a few times. The rearrangement uses TRBV12-3 or TRBV12-4 and TRBJ2-1; TRBD2 agrees at 8 bases. The V gene end was trimmed by 5 bases and the J gene end by 4 bases; junction bases not matched to a gene: 7. The CDR3 covers 15 residues. DNA for the CDR3: TGTGCCAGCAGTCCGAATCGGGGGGGGTACAATGAGCAGTTCTTC. Its translation is CASSPNRGGYNEQFF.

The chain is built from TRBV29-1 and TRBJ1-2; D remains unclear. This CDR3 has 13 amino acids. Germline V gene data show CDR1 as SQVTM and CDR2 as ANQGSEA. V lost 4 bases, J lost 7 bases, and 16 bases lay in between. The CDR3 DNA is TGCAGCGTTGCCATGGCGGTTCCCGGTGGCTACACCTTC. It codes for CSVAMAVPGGYTF.

The chain links TRBV7-9 to TRBJ1-6; D remains ambiguous. Germline V gene lookup returns CDR1 SEHNR and CDR2 FQNEAQ (reference sequence). The CDR3 runs to 14 residues. V shed 3 bases and J shed 10 bases, with 13 bases lying between them. The CDR3 loop reads CASSFFGEASPLHF. CDR3 nucleotides: TGTGCCAGCAGCTTTTTTGGGGAGGCCTCACCCCTCCACTTT.

The chain joins TRBV7-6 to TRBJ2-5; 8 bases align to TRBD2. Trimming took 5 bases from V and 5 from J; bases not matched to a gene: 7. Germline CDR1 is SGHVS and CDR2 is FNYEAQ. The CDR3 extends over 14 amino acids. The CDR3 nucleotides are TGTGCCAGCAGCAGAACTAGCGGCTGGGAGACCCAGTACTTC. As protein: CASSRTSGWETQYF.

The table lists this clonotype with a few counts. The chain joins TRBV10-1 to TRBJ2-3, with 8 bases lining up with TRBD1. This CDR3 is built from 16 residues. Per the germline V gene, CDR1 is WNHNN and CDR2 is SYGVQD (reference sequence). V was pared by 1 base and J by 0 bases, with 3 bases of the junction left unmatched. The CDR3 here is CASSELDRGSTDTQYF. CDR3 nucleotides: TGCGCCAGCAGTGAGTTAGACAGGGGTAGCACAGATACGCAGTATTTT.

In this sample, this clonotype turned up many times. This chain joins TRBV5-1 and TRBJ2-1, with 7 bases aligning to TRBD2. The CDR3 length is 15 residues. V shed 3 bases and J 0 bases; nucleotides not matched to a gene: 3. Germline CDR1 and CDR2: SGHRS and YFSETQ. CDR3 coding DNA: TGCGCCAGCAGCTCAATAGCGGGCTCCTACAATGAGCAGTTCTTC. Amino acids: CASSSIAGSYNEQFF. Full variable domain (remainder filled in from reference TRBV5-1 and TRBJ2-1): KAGVTQTPRYLIKTRGQQVTLSCSPISGHRSVSWYQQTPGQGLQFLFEYFSETQRNKGNFPGRFSGRQFSNSRSEMNVSTLELGDSALYLCASSSIAGSYNEQFFGPGTRLTVL.

This chain links TRBV7-2 with TRBJ2-2; tentatively, D is TRBD1 or TRBD2 (5 bases each). V was cut by 5 bases and J by 7 bases, with 8 bases left in between. The V gene's germline CDR1 is SGHTA and CDR2 FQGNSA. The CDR3 extends over 12 amino acids. In nucleotides, the CDR3 is TGTGCCAGCAGCAGGGACGGCGGGGAGCTGTTTTTT. Translated: CASSRDGGELFF.

This clonotype was recorded at least ten times. The chain links TRBV5-4 to TRBJ2-3, with D possibly being TRBD1 or TRBD2 (5 bases each). The CDR3 loop spans 15 amino acids. V was pared by 4 bases and J by 4 bases, with 16 bases between. The germline CDR1 and CDR2 sequences are SGHNT and YYREEE (reference sequence). CDR3 residues: CASSQGRSEADTQYF. CDR3 sequence (DNA): TGTGCCAGCAGCCAGGGACGGTCGGAGGCAGATACGCAGTATTTT.

This chain links TRBV19 with TRBJ1-1, with D possibly TRBD1 on 5 matching bases. CDR1 LNHDA and CDR2 SQIVND come from the germline V gene (reference sequence). V dropped 2 bases and J dropped 6 bases, with 10 bases sitting between them. The CDR3 totals 13 residues. The CDR3 nucleotides read TGTGCCAGTAGTATATCTCCGGGACCTGAAGCTTTCTTT. Translating gives CASSISPGPEAFF.

This clonotype was counted a few times. The chain joins TRBV2 to TRBJ2-5; 9 nucleotides line up with TRBD1. CDR1 is SNHLY and CDR2 is FYNNEI in the germline V gene. Trimming cost V 3 bases and J 0 bases; bases outside gene matches: 2. The CDR3 has 15 amino acids. The CDR3 protein is CASSDDRGYQETQYF. Written as DNA, the CDR3 is TGTGCCAGCAGTGACGACAGGGGGTACCAAGAGACCCAGTACTTC.

The genes are TRBV11-2 and TRBJ1-4; D is ambiguous. CDR1 is SGHAT and CDR2 is FQNNGV in the germline V gene. This CDR3 has 15 residues. V lost 3 bases and J lost 3, with 11 bases in between. The CDR3 is CASSLQVGANEKLFF. As DNA, the CDR3 is TGTGCCAGCAGCTTGCAGGTTGGGGCTAATGAAAAACTGTTTTTT.

This clonotype was detected a few times. One end of the junction varies from germline; a read error may be responsible. V gene TRBV5-1 combines with J gene TRBJ2-5, with 9 bases identical to TRBD2. Germline V gene data show CDR1 as SGHRS and CDR2 as YFSETQ. This CDR3 has 16 amino acids. CDR3 bases: TGCGCCAGCAGATTGGGTCCGGCGGGGGGGCAAGAGACCCAGTACTTC. It translates to CASRLGPAGGQETQYF.

This clonotype was detected only a few times. This sequence joins TRBV2 and TRBJ2-2; 8 positions match TRBD2. This CDR3 has 15 amino acids. From germline, CDR1 is SNHLY and CDR2 FYNNEI. The V gene end was trimmed by 9 bases and the J gene end by 0 bases; junction bases not matched to a gene: 6. This chain's CDR3 is CASRTSGANTGELFF. DNA for the CDR3: TGTGCCAGTCGCACTAGCGGAGCGAACACCGGGGAGCTGTTTTTT.

The chain employs TRBV18 and TRBJ2-7; tentative D call: TRBD2 (7 bases). The CDR3 runs 15 residues. V was shortened by 4 bases and J by 0 bases, with 13 bases between the two germline ends. Germline CDR1 reads KGHSH; CDR2 reads LQKENI. The CDR3 DNA is TGTGCCAGCTCACTCGAGGGGGGGAGCTCCTACGAGCAGTACTTC. Its translation is CASSLEGGSSYEQYF.

In this sample, this clonotype turned up a few times. The chain has TRBV7-3 and TRBJ1-2, with D uncertain. Per germline, CDR1 SGHTA and CDR2 FQGTGA. V was pared by 5 bases and J by 4 bases, with 8 bases between. The length of the CDR3 is 12 residues. The CDR3 DNA is TGTGCCAGCAGCACGGCCCGCTATGGCTACACCTTC. Translating it yields CASSTARYGYTF.

This clonotype has more than one count but fewer than ten. J is TRBJ2-3 and V is TRBV27, with 8 bases fitting TRBD1. CDR1 is MNHEY, CDR2 SMNVEV, per germline (reference sequence). V gave up 6 bases and J gave up 3 bases; unmatched junction bases: 14. The CDR3 consists of 17 residues. CDR3 nucleotides: TGTGCCAGCAGAGCCCTAGGACAGGGTTATGAGACAGATACGCAGTATTTT. It encodes CASRALGQGYETDTQYF.

The J gene is TRBJ1-4, the V gene TRBV18, with unresolved D. CDR1 and CDR2 (germline): KGHSH, LQKENI. The CDR3 totals 16 residues. V lost 3 bases to trimming and J lost 2 bases, with 13 bases between them. CDR3 DNA: TGTGCCAGCTCACCCCACCTTGGGGTTACTAATGAAAAACTGTTTTTT. Protein sequence: CASSPHLGVTNEKLFF.

CDR3 nucleotides: TGTGCCAGCAGTTTAGCGCAAAGGGACAGATATCAGGGGGAGCAGTTCTTC. As protein: CASSLAQRDRYQGEQFF. The chain links TRBV12-3 or TRBV12-4 to TRBJ2-1; 7 positions match TRBD1. The CDR3 length is 17 residues. The ends lost 0 bases at V and 10 bases at J; junction bases unmatched: 15.